This record looks at one TCR beta chain sequence and its context. Germline values: CDR1 MDHEN, CDR2 SYDVKM. The V end lost 8 bases, the J end lost 3 bases, and 13 bases lay between the germline ends. The CDR3 runs 13 residues. The library was built from roughly 400 ng RNA with molecular barcoded adaptors for alpha/delta and beta/gamma chains. TCRdb re-derived calls from the reads in MiXCR, one entry per CDR3 protein. The data show 75,000 to 95,000 distinct CDR3 sequences, 12% seen once. The data stem from a study of read filtering for tumor transcriptome and immune sequencing. The V call is TRBV28, the J call TRBJ2-5, with TRBD1 as a possible D gene (5 bases). The sample comprised a population of CD138-negative cells sorted from bone marrow. The TCR comes from a donor aged 40 or over with multiple myeloma. In nucleotides, the CDR3 is TGTGCCAGCTTACTTACAGGAAAAGAGACCCAGTACTTC. Protein product: CASLLTGKETQYF.